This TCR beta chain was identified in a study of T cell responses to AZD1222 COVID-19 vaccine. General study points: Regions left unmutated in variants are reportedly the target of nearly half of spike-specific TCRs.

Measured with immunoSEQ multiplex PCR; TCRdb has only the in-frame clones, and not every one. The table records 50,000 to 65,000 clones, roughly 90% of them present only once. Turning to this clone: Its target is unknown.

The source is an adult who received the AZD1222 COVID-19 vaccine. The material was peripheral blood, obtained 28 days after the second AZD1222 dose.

CDR3 amino acids: CASSSRREQYF. DNA for the CDR3: TGTGCCAGCAGTTCTCGACGGGAGCAGTACTTC. The chain recombines TRBV6-5 with TRBJ2-7; D ambiguous. Germline CDR1 and CDR2: MNHEY and SVGAGI. The V and J ends lost 4 bases and 7 bases respectively, with 8 bases between them. The CDR3 has 11 residues.